Shown below are 14 T cell receptor beta chains from a single sample sequenced in a study of cytomegalovirus exposure and HLA in healthy donors. The PCR employed 60 Vbeta primers together with 13 Jbeta primers. Method: immunoSEQ multiplex PCR; TCRdb's copy keeps in-frame clones and lacks some. The top ten hold around 0.93% of the sample, which has approximately 150,000 clones, roughly 83% seen once. Sequences were obtained from PBMCs. The origin of the receptors is a man between 25 and 39 years old in good health and CMV-seronegative.

For the CDR3, the DNA is TGCGCCAGCAGCCGAGGATCTCTACAGGTGGGCCACGAGCAGTACTTC. It yields the protein CASSRGSLQVGHEQYF. This chain joins TRBV4-1 and TRBJ2-7; a possible D gene is TRBD1 (5 bases). V dropped 4 bases and J dropped 5 bases, with 21 bases sitting between them. The CDR3 extends over 16 amino acids. Looked up from germline, CDR1 is MGHRA and CDR2 is YSYEKL.

The chain recombines TRBV5-4 with TRBJ1-1; 7 bases align to TRBD1. This CDR3 has 15 amino acids. Per the germline V gene, CDR1 is SGHNT and CDR2 is YYREEE (reference sequence). V lost 4 bases to trimming and J lost 1 base; unmatched junction nucleotides: 7. CDR3 loop: CASSPMGQSNTEAFF. In DNA, the CDR3 is TGTGCCAGCAGCCCGATGGGACAGTCGAACACTGAAGCTTTCTTT.

V usage is TRBV7-3 and J usage is TRBJ2-7, with D maybe TRBD1 (5 bases). Germline V gene sequence: CDR1 SGHTA, CDR2 FQGTGA. V dropped 1 base and J dropped 7 bases, with 11 bases sitting between them. CDR3 size: 13 residues. The CDR3, as DNA: TGTGCCAGCAGCTTAATCCGCTCAGGGGAGCAGTACTTC. This gives the protein CASSLIRSGEQYF.

The rearrangement joins TRBV5-1 to TRBJ2-7; 7 bases align to TRBD2. This CDR3 has 16 residues. CDR1 and CDR2 (germline): SGHRS, YFSETQ. V trimming: 2 bases; J trimming: 5 bases; junction bases outside the gene matches: 13. The CDR3 sequence is CASSFVGGSVRNEQYF. The DNA of the CDR3 is TGCGCCAGCAGCTTCGTCGGCGGGAGTGTCCGGAACGAGCAGTACTTC.

This chain uses TRBV7-2 with TRBJ1-2; possible D gene TRBD1, 6 bases. Germline CDR1 is SGHTA and CDR2 is FQGNSA. The ends were cut back, 1 base at V and 8 bases at J, with 14 bases in the middle. CDR3 length: 14 amino acids. CDR3 loop: CASSLVVGARGYTF. As DNA, the CDR3 is TGTGCCAGCAGCTTAGTGGTGGGGGCTAGGGGCTACACCTTC.

The V call is TRBV9, the J call TRBJ2-6; unclear D gene. With 0 bases removed from V and 0 bases from J, the gap between germline ends came to 7 bases. The CDR3 loop spans 16 amino acids. Germline loops: CDR1 SGDLS, CDR2 YYNGEE. The CDR3 DNA follows: TGTGCCAGCAGCGTAGCTAAGAGCTCTGGGGCCAACGTCCTGACTTTC. Encoded protein: CASSVAKSSGANVLTF.

The V call is TRBV19, the J call TRBJ1-2; 10 positions agree with TRBD1. J lost 6 bases, V lost 6 bases, and 7 bases had no gene match. This CDR3 region has 14 residues. In germline, CDR1 is LNHDA, CDR2 SQIVND (reference sequence). The CDR3: CASRDSGTGDGYTF. In nucleotides, the CDR3 is TGTGCCAGTAGGGATTCCGGGACAGGGGATGGCTACACCTTC.

The chain combines TRBV27 with TRBJ1-5; D call uncertain. The germline V and J ends were trimmed by 5 bases and 0 bases, with 8 bases remaining between them. The CDR3 is 14 residues long. Germline loops: CDR1 MNHEY, CDR2 SMNVEV (reference sequence). The CDR3 nucleotides read TGTGCCAGCAGTACCCGAGATAGCAATCAGCCCCAGCATTTT. Protein sequence: CASSTRDSNQPQHF.

The rearrangement links TRBV7-6 to TRBJ1-2, with D uncertain. V was shortened by 4 bases and J by 4 bases, with 19 bases between the two germline ends. Per the germline V gene, CDR1 is SGHVS and CDR2 is FNYEAQ. The CDR3 sequence is 16 residues long. The CDR3 bases are TGTGCCAGCAGCTCATCATCGGGAAGGGCGGGCTATGGCTACACCTTC. It specifies CASSSSSGRAGYGYTF.

The chain carries TRBV28 and TRBJ1-1, with 7 bases fitting TRBD1. The length of the CDR3 is 14 residues. Unmatched junction bases numbered 6, after V lost 5 bases and J lost 3 bases. The germline CDR1 and CDR2 sequences are MDHEN and SYDVKM. The CDR3 reads CASSPGDRYTEAFF. The CDR3 bases are TGTGCCAGCAGTCCGGGGGACAGATACACTGAAGCTTTCTTT.

CDR3 nucleotides: TGTGCCAGCAGCTTGGCCTTCGACAGGGGTGGGGAAGAGACCCAGTACTTC. Translation gives CASSLAFDRGGEETQYF. J is TRBJ2-5 and V is TRBV5-4, with 8 bases fitting TRBD1. This CDR3 comprises 17 residues. The V and J ends lost 0 bases and 3 bases, in that order; junction bases with no gene match: 10. In germline, CDR1 is SGHNT, CDR2 YYREEE (reference sequence).

J is TRBJ2-3 and V is TRBV9; 7 nucleotides line up with TRBD2. Trimming cost V 4 bases and J 2 bases; bases outside gene matches: 7. This CDR3 region has 15 residues. Germline loops: CDR1 SGDLS, CDR2 YYNGEE. The CDR3 nucleotides read TGTGCCAGCAGCCCAAGCGGGACTTCCACAGATACGCAGTATTTT. This encodes CASSPSGTSTDTQYF.

The chain recombines TRBV27 with TRBJ2-2; D may be TRBD2 (5 bases). The ends were cut back, 6 bases at V and 4 bases at J, with 21 bases in the middle. The CDR3 length is 17 residues. Germline lookup yields CDR1 MNHEY and CDR2 SMNVEV (reference sequence). The CDR3 DNA is TGTGCCAGCAGGGGGAGAGTTCGAGGCTCCGCCACCGGGGAGCTGTTTTTT. It translates to CASRGRVRGSATGELFF.

V gene TRBV27 combines with J gene TRBJ1-6; D unclear. This CDR3 is built from 17 residues. Germline V gene data show CDR1 as MNHEY and CDR2 as SMNVEV (reference sequence). Between the trimmed V and J ends, which lost 7 bases and 0 bases, there was a span of 16 bases. CDR3 nucleotide sequence: TGTGCCAGCACCCAGACAAAAGAGGGCTCCTATAATTCACCCCTCCACTTT. It specifies CASTQTKEGSYNSPLHF.